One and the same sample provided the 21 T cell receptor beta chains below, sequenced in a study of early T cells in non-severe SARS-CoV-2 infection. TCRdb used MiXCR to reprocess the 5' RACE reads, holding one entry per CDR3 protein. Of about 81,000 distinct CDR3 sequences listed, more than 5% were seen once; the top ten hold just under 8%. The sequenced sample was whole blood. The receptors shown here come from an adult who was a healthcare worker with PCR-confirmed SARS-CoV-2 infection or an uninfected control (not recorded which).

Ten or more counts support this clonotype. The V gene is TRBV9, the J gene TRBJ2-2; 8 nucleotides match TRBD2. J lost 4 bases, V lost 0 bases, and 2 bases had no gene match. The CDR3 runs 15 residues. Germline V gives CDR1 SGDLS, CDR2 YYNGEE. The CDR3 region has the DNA TGTGCCAGCAGCGTAGCGGGAGGGACCACCGGGGAGCTGTTTTTT. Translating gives CASSVAGGTTGELFF.

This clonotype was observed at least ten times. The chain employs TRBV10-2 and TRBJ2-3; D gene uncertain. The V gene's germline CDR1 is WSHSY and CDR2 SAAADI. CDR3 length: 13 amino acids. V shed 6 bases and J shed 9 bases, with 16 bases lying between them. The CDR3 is CASSGGSRRTQYF. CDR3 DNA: TGCGCCAGCAGCGGTGGGTCTCGGCGAACGCAGTATTTT.

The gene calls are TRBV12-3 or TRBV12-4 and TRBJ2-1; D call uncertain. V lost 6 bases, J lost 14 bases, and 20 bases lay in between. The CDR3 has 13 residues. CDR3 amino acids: CASSPHLGAIKFF. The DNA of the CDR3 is TGTGCCAGCAGCCCCCACCTTGGAGCGATCAAGTTCTTC.

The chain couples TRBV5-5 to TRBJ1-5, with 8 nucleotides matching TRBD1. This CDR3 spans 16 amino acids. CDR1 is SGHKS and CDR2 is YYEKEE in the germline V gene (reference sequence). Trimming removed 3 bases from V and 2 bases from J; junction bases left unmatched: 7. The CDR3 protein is CASSSPLDRGNQPQHF. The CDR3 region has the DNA TGTGCCAGCAGCTCCCCGCTGGACAGGGGCAATCAGCCCCAGCATTTT. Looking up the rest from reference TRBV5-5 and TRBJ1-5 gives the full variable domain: DAGVTQSPTHLIKTRGQQVTLRCSPISGHKSVSWYQQVLGQGPQFIFQYYEKEERGRGNFPDRFSARQFPNYSSELNVNALLLGDSALYLCASSSPLDRGNQPQHFGDGTRLSIL.

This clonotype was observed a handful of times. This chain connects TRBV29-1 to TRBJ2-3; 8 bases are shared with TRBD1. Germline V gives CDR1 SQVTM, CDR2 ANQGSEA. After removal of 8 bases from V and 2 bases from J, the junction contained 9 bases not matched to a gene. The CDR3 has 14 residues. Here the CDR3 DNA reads TGCAGCACAACCGGGACAGGAGACACAGATACGCAGTATTTT. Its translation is CSTTGTGDTDTQYF.

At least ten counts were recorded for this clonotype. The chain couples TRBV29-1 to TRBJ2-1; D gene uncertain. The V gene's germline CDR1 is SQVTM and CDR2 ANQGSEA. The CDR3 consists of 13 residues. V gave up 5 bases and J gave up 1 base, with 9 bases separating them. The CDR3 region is CSVLDLSYNEQFF. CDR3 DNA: TGCAGCGTTTTAGACTTATCCTACAATGAGCAGTTCTTC.

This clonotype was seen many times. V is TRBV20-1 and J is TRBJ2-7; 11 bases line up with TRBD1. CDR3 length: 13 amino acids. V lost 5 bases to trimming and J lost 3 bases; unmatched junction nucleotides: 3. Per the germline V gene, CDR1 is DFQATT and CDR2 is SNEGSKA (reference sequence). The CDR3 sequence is CSAWTGGVYEQYF. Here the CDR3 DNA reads TGCAGTGCTTGGACAGGGGGCGTCTACGAGCAGTACTTC.

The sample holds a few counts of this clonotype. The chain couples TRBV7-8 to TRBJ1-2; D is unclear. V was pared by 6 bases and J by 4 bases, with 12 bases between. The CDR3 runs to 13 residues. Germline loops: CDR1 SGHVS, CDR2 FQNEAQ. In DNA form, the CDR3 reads TGTGCCAGCAGGGGAGGGTTCGGCTATGGCTACACCTTC. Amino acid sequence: CASRGGFGYGYTF.

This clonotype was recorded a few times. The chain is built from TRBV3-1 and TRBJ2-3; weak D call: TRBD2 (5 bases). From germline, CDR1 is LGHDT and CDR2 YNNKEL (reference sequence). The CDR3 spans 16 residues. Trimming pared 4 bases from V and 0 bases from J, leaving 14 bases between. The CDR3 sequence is CASSLKRGLSTDTQYF. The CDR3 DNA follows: TGTGCCAGCAGCCTGAAACGGGGTTTGAGCACAGATACGCAGTATTTT.

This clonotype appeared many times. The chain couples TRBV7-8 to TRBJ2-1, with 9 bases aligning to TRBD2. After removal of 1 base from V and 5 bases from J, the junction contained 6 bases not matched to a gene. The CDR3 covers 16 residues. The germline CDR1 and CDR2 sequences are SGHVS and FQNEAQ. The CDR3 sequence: CASSLVGTSNNNEQFF. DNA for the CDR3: TGTGCCAGCAGCTTAGTTGGGACTAGCAACAACAATGAGCAGTTCTTC.

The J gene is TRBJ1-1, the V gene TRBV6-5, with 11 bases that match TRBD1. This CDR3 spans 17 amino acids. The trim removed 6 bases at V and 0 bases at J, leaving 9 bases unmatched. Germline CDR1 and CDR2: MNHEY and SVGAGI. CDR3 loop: CASRTTRTGGLNTEAFF. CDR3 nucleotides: TGTGCCAGCAGAACAACTCGGACAGGGGGCCTGAACACTGAAGCTTTCTTT.

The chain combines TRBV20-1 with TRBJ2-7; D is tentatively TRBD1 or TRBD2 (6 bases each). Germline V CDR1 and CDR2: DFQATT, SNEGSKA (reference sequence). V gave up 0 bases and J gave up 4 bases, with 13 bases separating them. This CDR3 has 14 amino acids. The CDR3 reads CSAREGHGRYEQYF. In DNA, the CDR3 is TGCAGTGCTAGAGAGGGACATGGGAGGTACGAGCAGTACTTC.

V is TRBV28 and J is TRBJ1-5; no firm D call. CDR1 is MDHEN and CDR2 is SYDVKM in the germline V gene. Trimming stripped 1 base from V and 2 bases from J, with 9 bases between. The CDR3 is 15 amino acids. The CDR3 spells CASSLFGFGNQPQHF. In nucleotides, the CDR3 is TGTGCCAGCAGTTTATTTGGGTTTGGCAATCAGCCCCAGCATTTT.

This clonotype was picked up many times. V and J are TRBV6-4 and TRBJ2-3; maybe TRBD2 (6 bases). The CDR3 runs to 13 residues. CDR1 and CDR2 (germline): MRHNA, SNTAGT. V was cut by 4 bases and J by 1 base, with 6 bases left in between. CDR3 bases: TGTGCCAGCAGTGCGGGGGGCACAGATACGCAGTATTTT. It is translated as CASSAGGTDTQYF.

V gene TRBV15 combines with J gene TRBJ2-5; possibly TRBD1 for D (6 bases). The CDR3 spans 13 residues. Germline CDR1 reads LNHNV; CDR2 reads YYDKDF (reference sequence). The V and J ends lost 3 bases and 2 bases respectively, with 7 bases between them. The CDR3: CATSRDRQETQYF. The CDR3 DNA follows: TGTGCCACCAGCAGGGACAGACAAGAGACCCAGTACTTC.

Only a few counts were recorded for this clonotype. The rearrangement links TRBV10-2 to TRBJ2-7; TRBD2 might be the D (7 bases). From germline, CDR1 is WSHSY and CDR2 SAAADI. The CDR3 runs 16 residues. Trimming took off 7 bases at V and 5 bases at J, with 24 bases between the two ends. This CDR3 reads CASKGPNGRRGDEQYF. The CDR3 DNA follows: TGCGCCAGCAAGGGCCCTAACGGGAGGAGGGGGGACGAGCAGTACTTC.

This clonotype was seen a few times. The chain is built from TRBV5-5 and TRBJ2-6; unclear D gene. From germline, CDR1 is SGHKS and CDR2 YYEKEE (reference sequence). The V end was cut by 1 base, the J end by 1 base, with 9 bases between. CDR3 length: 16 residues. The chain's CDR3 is CASSLLPLSGANVLTF. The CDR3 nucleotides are TGTGCCAGCAGCTTGCTTCCCCTATCTGGGGCCAACGTCCTGACTTTC.

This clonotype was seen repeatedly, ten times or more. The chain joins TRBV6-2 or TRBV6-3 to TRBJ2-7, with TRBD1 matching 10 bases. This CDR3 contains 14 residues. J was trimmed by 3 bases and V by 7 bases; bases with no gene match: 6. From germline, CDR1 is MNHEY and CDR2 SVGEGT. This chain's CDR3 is CASIRDRGNYEQYF. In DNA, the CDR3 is TGTGCCAGCATCCGGGACAGGGGAAACTACGAGCAGTACTTC.

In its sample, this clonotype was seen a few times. CDR3 bases: TGTGCCTGTCATTCGCCGATAGACAGGCCGGACTCCTACGAGCAGTACTTC. Protein: CACHSPIDRPDSYEQYF. The chain is built from TRBV30 and TRBJ2-7; a weak D match, TRBD1 (6 bases). The CDR3 is made up of 17 amino acids. Germline V gene sequence: CDR1 GTSNPN, CDR2 SVGIG (reference sequence). V dropped 6 bases and J dropped 0 bases, with 24 bases sitting between them.

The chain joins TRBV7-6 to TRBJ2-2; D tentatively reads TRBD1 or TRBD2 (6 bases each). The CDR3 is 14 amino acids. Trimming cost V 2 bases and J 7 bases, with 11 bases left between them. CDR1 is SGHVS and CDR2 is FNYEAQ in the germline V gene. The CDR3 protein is CASSLYGGGGELFF. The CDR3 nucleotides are TGTGCCAGCAGCTTATACGGGGGCGGCGGGGAGCTGTTTTTT.

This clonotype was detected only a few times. The CDR3 reads CASNPRQGYTEAFF. The CDR3 DNA sequence: TGTGCCAGCAACCCTAGACAGGGGTACACTGAAGCTTTCTTT. The chain employs TRBV2 and TRBJ1-1; TRBD1 aligns across 8 bases. Germline V CDR1 and CDR2: SNHLY, FYNNEI. The CDR3 contains 14 residues. The V gene end was trimmed by 7 bases and the J gene end by 3 bases; junction bases not matched to a gene: 7.